The 15 T cell receptor beta chains below were found in one sample sequenced in a study of cytomegalovirus exposure and HLA in healthy donors. Generated by immunoSEQ multiplex PCR, the TCRdb table keeps only in-frame clones and is missing some. This sample carries roughly 140,000 clones, approximately 86% of them seen once, and the ten largest clones take 7.9%. Sequenced material: PBMCs. Receptor source: a woman in her late teens or twenties in good health and CMV-seropositive.

This clone has just one count. The chain carries TRBV6-4 and TRBJ2-2; D remains unclear. Per the germline V gene, CDR1 is MRHNA and CDR2 is SNTAGT. Trimming pared 0 bases from V and 5 bases from J, leaving 13 bases between. The CDR3 contains 16 residues. CDR3 DNA sequence: TGTGCCAGCAGTGACTCAGGCTATCTAGAAACCGGGGAGCTGTTTTTT. It encodes CASSDSGYLETGELFF.

The chain couples TRBV19 to TRBJ1-2; D unclear. The V end was cut by 4 bases, the J end by 2 bases, with 20 bases between. The CDR3 is 17 residues long. Germline V gene sequence: CDR1 LNHDA, CDR2 SQIVND (reference sequence). The CDR3 nucleotides are TGTGCCAGTAGTACAGCGGAGGCTCGCCAGGCCAACTATGGCTACACCTTC. Protein: CASSTAEARQANYGYTF.

This clone was found a few times. The chain employs TRBV28 and TRBJ2-7, with TRBD2 identical over 9 bases. Germline CDR1 reads MDHEN; CDR2 reads SYDVKM. This CDR3 is built from 14 residues. J was trimmed by 4 bases and V by 6 bases; bases with no gene match: 7. CDR3 nucleotides: TGTGCCAGCAGAGATAGCGGGAGTCGGTACGAGCAGTACTTC. It codes for CASRDSGSRYEQYF.

This clone turned up a few times. The CDR3 region has the DNA TGTGCCAGCAGCACTCGGGGGACAGGCTATAATTCACCCCTCCACTTT. It is translated as CASSTRGTGYNSPLHF. This chain connects TRBV28 to TRBJ1-6; 8 bases agree with TRBD1. Germline CDR1 MDHEN, CDR2 SYDVKM. The trim removed 6 bases at V and 3 bases at J, leaving 7 bases unmatched. The length of the CDR3 is 16 residues.

The rearrangement links TRBV19 to TRBJ1-2; 7 nucleotides align to TRBD1. With 4 bases clipped from V and 3 bases from J, the junction kept 11 bases outside the gene matches. Germline V gene lookup returns CDR1 LNHDA and CDR2 SQIVND (reference sequence). This CDR3 has 16 residues. Here the CDR3 reads CASSKNRGRLHYGYTF. DNA of the CDR3: TGTGCCAGTAGTAAAAACAGGGGACGTCTCCACTATGGCTACACCTTC.

The chain is built from TRBV5-4 and TRBJ2-1, with 11 nucleotides matching TRBD2. Germline V gives CDR1 SGHNT, CDR2 YYREEE (reference sequence). CDR3 length equals 16 residues. After removal of 0 bases from V and 8 bases from J, the junction contained 7 bases not matched to a gene. CDR3 bases: TGTGCCAGCAGCTTGGTCTTTAGCGGGGGGGACGATGAGCAGTTCTTC. Amino acid sequence: CASSLVFSGGDDEQFF.

The rearrangement uses TRBV7-9 and TRBJ2-3; 8 positions match TRBD2. The trim removed 7 bases at V and 1 base at J, leaving 10 bases unmatched. Germline V gives CDR1 SEHNR, CDR2 FQNEAQ (reference sequence). This CDR3 region has 16 residues. DNA of the CDR3: TGTGCCAGCACCTCACGGGCGGGGGGACGCACAGATACGCAGTATTTT. This encodes CASTSRAGGRTDTQYF.

This clone has only one observation. The chain combines TRBV10-3 with TRBJ2-1; TRBD2 agrees at 10 bases. The CDR3 runs to 15 residues. The germline CDR1 and CDR2 sequences are ENHRY and SYGVKD. With V trimmed by 9 bases and J by 0 bases, 5 bases remained unmatched. The CDR3 protein is CAMTSGRSSYNEQFF. The CDR3 DNA reads TGTGCCATGACTAGCGGGCGAAGCTCCTACAATGAGCAGTTCTTC.

The V and J genes are TRBV27 and TRBJ2-2; TRBD2 matches 9 bases. V gave up 3 bases and J gave up 7 bases; unmatched junction bases: 12. The CDR3 consists of 17 residues. CDR1 and CDR2 from the germline V gene are MNHEY and SMNVEV (reference sequence). The CDR3 sequence: CASSFKSSGRYGGELFF. Here the CDR3 DNA reads TGTGCCAGCAGTTTTAAGTCCAGCGGGAGGTATGGCGGGGAGCTGTTTTTT.

The chain has TRBV27 and TRBJ2-7; D gene unclear. Trimming removed 2 bases at V and 3 bases at J, with 11 bases between. CDR1 is MNHEY, CDR2 SMNVEV, per germline (reference sequence). The CDR3 consists of 14 residues. DNA of the CDR3: TGTGCCAGCAGTTTAAACACCCGGGTCTACGAGCAGTACTTC. It translates to CASSLNTRVYEQYF.

The CDR3, as DNA: TGTGCCAGCAGTCCGGGACAGGGCCCCATCCGGCATTTT. This translates into CASSPGQGPIRHF. The V and J genes are TRBV28 and TRBJ1-5, with 9 bases lining up with TRBD1. This CDR3 comprises 13 residues. The germline gives CDR1 MDHEN, CDR2 SYDVKM. With 5 bases clipped from V and 15 bases from J, the junction kept 11 bases outside the gene matches.

The V and J genes are TRBV5-8 and TRBJ1-5, with D possibly TRBD1 on 6 matching bases. The CDR3 runs to 15 residues. The ends were cut back, 0 bases at V and 4 bases at J, with 11 bases in the middle. CDR1 is SGHTS, CDR2 YDEGEE, per germline. The CDR3, as DNA: TGTGCCAGCAGCTTGGGACAGGTTAGGAATCAGCCCCAGCATTTT. Translation gives CASSLGQVRNQPQHF.

The chain combines TRBV9 with TRBJ2-5; TRBD2 matches at 8 bases. The CDR3 length is 18 residues. The germline V gene has CDR1 SGDLS and CDR2 YYNGEE. Trimming removed 3 bases from V and 3 bases from J; junction bases left unmatched: 16. Here the CDR3 DNA reads TGTGCCAGCAGCGAGGGGGTTGATAGCGGGATCTTTAAAGAGACCCAGTACTTC. Residues: CASSEGVDSGIFKETQYF.

This clone was recorded once. The V gene is TRBV4-1, the J gene TRBJ1-2; maybe TRBD1 (5 bases). Trimming pared 3 bases from V and 7 bases from J, leaving 15 bases between. CDR3 size: 14 residues. Germline V gene lookup returns CDR1 MGHRA and CDR2 YSYEKL. DNA for the CDR3: TGCGCCAGCAGCCACGGAAGGACACACTTTGGCTACACCTTC. This codes for CASSHGRTHFGYTF.

The chain is built from TRBV7-9 and TRBJ1-5; the D gene is possibly TRBD1 (6 bases). CDR1 and CDR2 from the germline V gene are SEHNR and FQNEAQ (reference sequence). The CDR3 contains 15 residues. Trimming shortened V by 5 bases and J by 3 bases, and 14 bases separated the two germline ends. CDR3 in DNA: TGTGCCAGCAGCATGCATACAGGGCCCAATCAGCCCCAGCATTTT. This sequence encodes CASSMHTGPNQPQHF.